The 2 T cell receptor beta chains below all came from one sample that was sequenced in a study of T cells after somatic rescue of genetic block. Sequencing was performed with immunoSEQ multiplex PCR; in TCRdb, only in-frame clones are kept and a portion is missing. The table lists around 14,000 clones, about 71% of them singletons. Sequences were obtained from peripheral blood mononuclear cells (PBMCs). The receptor set was obtained from a boy between 10 and 17 years old.

V and J are TRBV27 and TRBJ2-1; 8 bases match TRBD1. Per the germline V gene, CDR1 is MNHEY and CDR2 is SMNVEV (reference sequence). CDR3 length: 15 amino acids. The junction had 8 bases not matched to a gene; V was cut back by 0 bases and J by 10 bases. CDR3 residues: CASSLSVGQVREQFF. The CDR3 nucleotides are TGTGCCAGCAGTTTATCCGTGGGACAGGTCCGCGAGCAGTTCTTC.

The chain recombines TRBV28 with TRBJ2-5; TRBD1 agrees at 7 bases. Germline V CDR1 and CDR2: MDHEN, SYDVKM. The CDR3 is 9 residues long. V gave up 10 bases and J gave up 9 bases; unmatched junction bases: 2. The DNA of the CDR3 is TGTGCCATTCAGGGGGCCCAGTACTTC. Translation: CAIQGAQYF.